The clone carrying this T cell receptor beta chain was seen repeatedly, ten times or more. What it recognizes is unknown. The data were taken from a study of T-cell reconstitution after alpha-beta-depleted transplantation in children. Researchers prepared the TCRbeta library using unique molecular identifiers, the study reports. TCRdb independently ran MiXCR on the PCR reads; one entry per CDR3 protein. The sample lists 190,000 or so distinct CDR3 sequences; roughly 6.3% were seen once. Whole-study findings and limits: The study reportedly traced alpha-beta T cells about two months after transplant to several hundred expanded graft clones. At day 60, the high TCRbeta diversity found in some patients originated from recipient T cells and thymic progenitors that had survived. When one year had passed after transplant, most T-cell counts and diversity came from newly produced T cells.

V was trimmed by 7 bases and J by 4 bases, leaving 11 bases between them. CDR3 length equals 13 residues. The V call is TRBV12-3 or TRBV12-4, the J call TRBJ2-1, with unresolved D. This sample comprised PBMCs, obtained before TCRalphabeta/CD19-depleted stem cell transplant. The source is a girl under three years old with combined immunodeficiency, due to receive a stem cell transplant. CDR3 DNA: TGTGCCAGCACCCGCCTGTTGTACAATGAGCAGTTCTTC. Translating gives CASTRLLYNEQFF.